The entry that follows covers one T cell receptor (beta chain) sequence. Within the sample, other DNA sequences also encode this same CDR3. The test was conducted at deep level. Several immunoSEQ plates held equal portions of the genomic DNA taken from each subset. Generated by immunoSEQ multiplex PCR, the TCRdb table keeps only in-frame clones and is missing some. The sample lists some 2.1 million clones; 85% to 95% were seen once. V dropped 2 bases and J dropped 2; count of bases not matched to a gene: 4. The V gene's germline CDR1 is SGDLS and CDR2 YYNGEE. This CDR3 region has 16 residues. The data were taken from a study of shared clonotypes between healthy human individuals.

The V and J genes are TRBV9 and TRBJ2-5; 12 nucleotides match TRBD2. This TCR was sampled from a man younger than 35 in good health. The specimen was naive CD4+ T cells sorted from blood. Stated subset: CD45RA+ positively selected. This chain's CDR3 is CASSVGLAGIQETQYF. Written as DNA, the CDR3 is TGTGCCAGCAGCGTTGGACTAGCGGGGATTCAAGAGACCCAGTACTTC.